This T cell receptor beta chain came from a study of shared clonotypes between healthy human individuals. Background on the study: In total, the donors were a couple of women and three men aged 18 to 49.

On this clone: The target antigen is unknown.

Pooled CD45RO+ cells and CCR7-negative CD45RA+ TemRA cells made up CD8 memory. With 5 bases clipped from V and 1 base from J, the junction kept 2 bases outside the gene matches. The CDR3 runs to 14 residues. From germline, CDR1 is WSHSY and CDR2 SAAADI. Broader study findings: Naive subsets typically showed greater estimated richness than memory subsets. The genetic and exposure-history diversity represented was limited by few donors.

TCRdb keeps only in-frame clones here, not all; method: immunoSEQ multiplex PCR. This table holds more than 550,000 clones, 90% found once. This receptor was identified in a man younger than 35 in good health. Some clones in this sample may be carry-over from other donors' samples. The sample comprised memory CD8+ T cells from PBMCs. Subset of the sample: CD45RO+ cells pooled with CCR7-negative TemRA cells. The chain is built from TRBV10-2 and TRBJ1-1; 9 nucleotides match TRBD1. The CDR3 loop reads CASSWGQGNTEAFF. The CDR3 DNA reads as TGCGCCAGCAGTTGGGGACAGGGGAACACTGAAGCTTTCTTT.